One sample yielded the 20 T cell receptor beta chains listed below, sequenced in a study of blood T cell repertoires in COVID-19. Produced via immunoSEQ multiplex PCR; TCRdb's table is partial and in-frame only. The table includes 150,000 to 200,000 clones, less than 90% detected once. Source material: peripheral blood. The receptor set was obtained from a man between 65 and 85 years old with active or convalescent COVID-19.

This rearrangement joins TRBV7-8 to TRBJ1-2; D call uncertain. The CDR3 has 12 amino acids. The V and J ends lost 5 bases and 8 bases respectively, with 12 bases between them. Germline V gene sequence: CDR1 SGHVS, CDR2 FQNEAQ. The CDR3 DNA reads TGTGCCAGCAGCCCATATTCGGGGGGCTACACCTTC. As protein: CASSPYSGGYTF.

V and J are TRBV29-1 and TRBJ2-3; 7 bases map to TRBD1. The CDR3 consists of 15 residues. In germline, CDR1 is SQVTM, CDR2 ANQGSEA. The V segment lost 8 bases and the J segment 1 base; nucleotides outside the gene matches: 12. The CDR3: CSSTARGLGTDTQYF. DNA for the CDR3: TGCAGCTCGACCGCCAGGGGGTTGGGCACAGATACGCAGTATTTT.

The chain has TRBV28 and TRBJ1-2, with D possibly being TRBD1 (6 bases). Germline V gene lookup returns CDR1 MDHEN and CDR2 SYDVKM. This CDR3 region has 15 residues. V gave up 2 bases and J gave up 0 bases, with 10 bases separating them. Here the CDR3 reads CASSLGPGANYGYTF. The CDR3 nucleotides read TGTGCCAGCAGTTTAGGCCCAGGGGCTAACTATGGCTACACCTTC.

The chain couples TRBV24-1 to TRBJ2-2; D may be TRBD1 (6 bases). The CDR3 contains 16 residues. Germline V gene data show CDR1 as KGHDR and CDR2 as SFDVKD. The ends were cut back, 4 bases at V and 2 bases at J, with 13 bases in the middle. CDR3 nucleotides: TGTGCCACCAGTGACAGGACAGAACGAAACACCGGGGAGCTGTTTTTT. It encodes CATSDRTERNTGELFF.

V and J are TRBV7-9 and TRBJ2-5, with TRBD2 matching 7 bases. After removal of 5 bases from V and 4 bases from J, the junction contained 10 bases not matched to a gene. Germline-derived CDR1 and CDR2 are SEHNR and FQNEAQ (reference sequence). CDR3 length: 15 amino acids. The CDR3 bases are TGTGCCAGCAGCCCATTCGGGGGAGGGCGAGAGACCCAGTACTTC. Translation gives CASSPFGGGRETQYF.

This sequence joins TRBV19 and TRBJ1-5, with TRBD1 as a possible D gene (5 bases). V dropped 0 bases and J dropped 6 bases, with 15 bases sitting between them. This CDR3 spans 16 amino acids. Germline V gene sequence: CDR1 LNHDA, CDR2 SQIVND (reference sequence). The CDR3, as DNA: TGTGCCAGTAGTATAGATCGCTCAGGGCGGACTCAGCCCCAGCATTTT. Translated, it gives CASSIDRSGRTQPQHF.

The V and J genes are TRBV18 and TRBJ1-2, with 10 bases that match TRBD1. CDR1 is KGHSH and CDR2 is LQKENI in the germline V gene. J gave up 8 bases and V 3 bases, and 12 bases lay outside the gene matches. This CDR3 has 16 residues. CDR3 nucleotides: TGTGCCAGCTCACCGGGACAGGGGCGACGGGTTGAAGGCTACACCTTC. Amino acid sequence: CASSPGQGRRVEGYTF.

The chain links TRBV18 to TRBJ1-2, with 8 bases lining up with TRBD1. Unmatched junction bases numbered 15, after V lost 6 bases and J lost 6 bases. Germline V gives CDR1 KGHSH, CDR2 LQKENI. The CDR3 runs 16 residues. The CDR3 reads CASSPRLQGGDDGYTF. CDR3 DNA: TGTGCCAGCTCTCCCCGTTTACAGGGGGGTGATGATGGCTACACCTTC.

CDR3 nucleotides: TGTGCCAGCAGCTTAGCGCTTGGTGGGGGCCCCCAAGAGACCCAGTACTTC. Its protein product is CASSLALGGGPQETQYF. This rearrangement joins TRBV7-6 to TRBJ2-5, with D tentatively TRBD1 (6 bases). Per germline, CDR1 SGHVS and CDR2 FNYEAQ. This CDR3 contains 17 residues. V was trimmed by 0 bases and J by 1 base, leaving 15 bases between them.

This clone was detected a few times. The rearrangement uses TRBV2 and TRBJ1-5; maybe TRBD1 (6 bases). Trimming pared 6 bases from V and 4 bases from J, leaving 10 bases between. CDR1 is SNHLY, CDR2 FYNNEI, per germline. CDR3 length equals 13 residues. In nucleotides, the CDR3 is TGTGCCAGCAGAGGAACAGGGAATCAGCCCCAGCATTTT. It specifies CASRGTGNQPQHF.

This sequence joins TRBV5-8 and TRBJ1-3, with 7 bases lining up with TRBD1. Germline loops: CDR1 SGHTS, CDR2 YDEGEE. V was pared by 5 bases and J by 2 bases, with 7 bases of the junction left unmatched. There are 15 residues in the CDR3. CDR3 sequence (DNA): TGTGCCAGCAGATTACCGACAGGGACTGGAAACACCATATATTTT. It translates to CASRLPTGTGNTIYF.

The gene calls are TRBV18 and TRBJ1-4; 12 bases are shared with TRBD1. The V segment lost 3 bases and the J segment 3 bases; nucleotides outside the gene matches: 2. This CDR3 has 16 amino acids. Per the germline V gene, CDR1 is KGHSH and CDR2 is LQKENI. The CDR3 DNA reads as TGTGCCAGCTCACCGGGACAGGGGGCACCTAATGAAAAACTGTTTTTT. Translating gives CASSPGQGAPNEKLFF.

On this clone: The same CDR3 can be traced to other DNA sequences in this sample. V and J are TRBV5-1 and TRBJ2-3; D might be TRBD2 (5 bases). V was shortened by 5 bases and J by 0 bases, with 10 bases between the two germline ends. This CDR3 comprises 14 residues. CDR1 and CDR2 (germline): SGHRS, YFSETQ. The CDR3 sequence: CASRRTGSTDTQYF. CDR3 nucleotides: TGCGCCAGCAGGAGGACGGGGAGCACAGATACGCAGTATTTT.

CDR3 coding DNA: TGTGCCAGCAAGAGACAGGACGCCTACGAGCAGTACTTC. Amino acid sequence: CASKRQDAYEQYF. The V and J genes are TRBV7-9 and TRBJ2-7; TRBD1 might be the D (6 bases). Per the germline V gene, CDR1 is SEHNR and CDR2 is FQNEAQ (reference sequence). The CDR3 runs 13 residues. V gave up 7 bases and J gave up 2 bases, with 12 bases separating them. Supplemented by reference TRBV7-9 and TRBJ2-7, the full variable domain reads DTGVSQNPRHKITKRGQNVTFRCDPISEHNRLYWYRQTLGQGPEFLTYFQNEAQLEKSRLLSDRFSAERPKGSFSTLEIQRTEQGDSAMYLCASKRQDAYEQYFGPGTRLTVT.

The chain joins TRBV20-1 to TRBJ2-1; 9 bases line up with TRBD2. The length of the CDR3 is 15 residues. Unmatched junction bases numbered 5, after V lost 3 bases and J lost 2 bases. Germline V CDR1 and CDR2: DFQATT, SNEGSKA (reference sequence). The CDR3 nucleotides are TGCAGTGCTAGTGGACCTAGCGGGACCTACAATGAGCAGTTCTTC. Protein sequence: CSASGPSGTYNEQFF.

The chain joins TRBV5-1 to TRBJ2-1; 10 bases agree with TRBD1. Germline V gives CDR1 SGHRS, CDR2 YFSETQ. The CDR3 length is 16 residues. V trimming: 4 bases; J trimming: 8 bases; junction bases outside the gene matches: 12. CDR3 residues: CASSLEPGQGYHEQFF. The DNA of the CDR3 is TGCGCCAGCAGCCTAGAACCGGGACAGGGGTACCATGAGCAGTTCTTC.

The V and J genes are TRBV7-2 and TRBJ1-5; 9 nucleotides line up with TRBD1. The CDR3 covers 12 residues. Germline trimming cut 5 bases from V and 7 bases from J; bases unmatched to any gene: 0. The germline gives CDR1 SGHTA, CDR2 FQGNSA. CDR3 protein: CASSDRGQPQHF. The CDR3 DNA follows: TGTGCCAGCAGCGACAGGGGGCAGCCCCAGCATTTT.

The CDR3 reads CASTRTGNTDTQYF. CDR3 sequence (DNA): TGTGCCAGCACTCGGACAGGGAACACAGATACGCAGTATTTT. The chain links TRBV2 to TRBJ2-3; 8 bases fit TRBD1. The CDR3 spans 14 residues. Germline lookup yields CDR1 SNHLY and CDR2 FYNNEI. Losses at the gene ends were 7 bases for V and 2 bases for J; bases not matched to a gene: 5. The full variable domain, with the rest looked up from reference TRBV2 and TRBJ2-3, is EPEVTQTPSHQVTQMGQEVILRCVPISNHLYFYWYRQILGQKVEFLVSFYNNEISEKSEIFDDQFSVERPDGSNFTLKIRSTKLEDSAMYFCASTRTGNTDTQYFGPGTRLTVL.

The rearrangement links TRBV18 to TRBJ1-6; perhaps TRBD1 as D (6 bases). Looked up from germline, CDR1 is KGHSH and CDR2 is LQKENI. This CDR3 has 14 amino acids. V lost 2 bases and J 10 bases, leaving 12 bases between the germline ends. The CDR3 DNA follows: TGTGCCAGCTCACCAACACACAGGGAGTCACCCCTCCACTTT. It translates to CASSPTHRESPLHF.

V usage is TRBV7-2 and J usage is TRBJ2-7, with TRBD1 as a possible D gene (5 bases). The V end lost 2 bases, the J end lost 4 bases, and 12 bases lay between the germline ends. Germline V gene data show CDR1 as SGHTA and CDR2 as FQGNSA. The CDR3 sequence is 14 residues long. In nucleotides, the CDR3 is TGTGCCAGCAGCTTACGGTGGCAGGGTTACGAGCAGTACTTC. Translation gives CASSLRWQGYEQYF.